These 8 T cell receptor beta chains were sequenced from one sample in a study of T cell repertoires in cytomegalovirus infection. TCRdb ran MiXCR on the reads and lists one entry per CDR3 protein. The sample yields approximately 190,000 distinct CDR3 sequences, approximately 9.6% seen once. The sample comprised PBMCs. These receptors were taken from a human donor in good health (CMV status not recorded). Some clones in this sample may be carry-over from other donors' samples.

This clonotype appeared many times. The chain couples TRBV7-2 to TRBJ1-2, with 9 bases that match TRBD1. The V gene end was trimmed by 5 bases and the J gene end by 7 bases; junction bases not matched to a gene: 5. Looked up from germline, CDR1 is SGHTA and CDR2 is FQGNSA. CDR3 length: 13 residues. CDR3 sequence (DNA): TGTGCCAGCAGCCCGGGACAGGGAGTTGGCTACACCTTC. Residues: CASSPGQGVGYTF.

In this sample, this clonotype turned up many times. The CDR3 DNA is TGTGCCAGCATGACAGGGACTTATTCACCCCTCCACTTT. Translation: CASMTGTYSPLHF. V gene TRBV28 combines with J gene TRBJ1-6, with 7 nucleotides matching TRBD1. Germline V gene lookup returns CDR1 MDHEN and CDR2 SYDVKM. This CDR3 has 13 amino acids. V trimming: 7 bases; J trimming: 8 bases; junction bases outside the gene matches: 5.

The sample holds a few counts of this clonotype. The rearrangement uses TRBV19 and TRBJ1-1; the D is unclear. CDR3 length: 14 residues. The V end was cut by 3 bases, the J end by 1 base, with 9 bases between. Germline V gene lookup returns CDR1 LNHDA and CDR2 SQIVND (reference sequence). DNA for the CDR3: TGTGCCAGTAGTATTCGGGCCCCGAACACTGAAGCTTTCTTT. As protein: CASSIRAPNTEAFF.

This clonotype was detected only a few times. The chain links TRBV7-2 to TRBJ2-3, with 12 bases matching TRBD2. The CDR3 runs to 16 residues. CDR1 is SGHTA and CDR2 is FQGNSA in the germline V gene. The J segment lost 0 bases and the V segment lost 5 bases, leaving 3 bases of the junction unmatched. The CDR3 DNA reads TGTGCCAGCAGCGGGACTAGCGGGTTTAGCACAGATACGCAGTATTTT. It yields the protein CASSGTSGFSTDTQYF. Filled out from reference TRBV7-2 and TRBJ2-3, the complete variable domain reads GAGVSQSPSNKVTEKGKDVELRCDPISGHTALYWYRQSLGQGLEFLIYFQGNSAPDKSGLPSDRFSAERTGGSVSTLTIQRTQQEDSAVYLCASSGTSGFSTDTQYFGPGTRLTVL.

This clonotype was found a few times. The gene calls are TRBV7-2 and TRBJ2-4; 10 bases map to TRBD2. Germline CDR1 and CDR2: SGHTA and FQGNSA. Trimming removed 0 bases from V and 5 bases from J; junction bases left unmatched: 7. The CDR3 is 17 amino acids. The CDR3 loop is CASSLAKAAGGENIQYF. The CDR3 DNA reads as TGTGCCAGCAGCTTAGCGAAGGCAGCGGGAGGGGAAAACATTCAGTACTTC. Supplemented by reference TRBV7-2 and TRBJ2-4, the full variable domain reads GAGVSQSPSNKVTEKGKDVELRCDPISGHTALYWYRQSLGQGLEFLIYFQGNSAPDKSGLPSDRFSAERTGGSVSTLTIQRTQQEDSAVYLCASSLAKAAGGENIQYFGAGTRLSVL.

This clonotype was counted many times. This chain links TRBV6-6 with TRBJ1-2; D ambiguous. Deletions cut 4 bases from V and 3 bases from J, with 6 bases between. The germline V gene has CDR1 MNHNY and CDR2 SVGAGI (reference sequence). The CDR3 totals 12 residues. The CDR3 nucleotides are TGTGCCAGCAGTTTAGGTGACTATGGCTACACCTTC. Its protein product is CASSLGDYGYTF.

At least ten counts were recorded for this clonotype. In nucleotides, the CDR3 is TGCGCCAGCAGCCAAGGGACTTTGAGCTCCTACAATGAGCAGTTCTTC. This encodes CASSQGTLSSYNEQFF. V gene TRBV4-3 combines with J gene TRBJ2-1; TRBD2 might be the D (5 bases). Germline lookup yields CDR1 LGHNA and CDR2 YSLEER. The length of the CDR3 is 16 residues. The germline V and J ends were trimmed by 1 base and 0 bases, with 10 bases remaining between them.

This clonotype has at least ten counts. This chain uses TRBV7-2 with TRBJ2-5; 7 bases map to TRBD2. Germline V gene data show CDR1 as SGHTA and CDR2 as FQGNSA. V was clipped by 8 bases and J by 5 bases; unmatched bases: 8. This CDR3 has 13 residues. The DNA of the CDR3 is TGTGCCAGCGGCAGCGGGGTGGGGGAGACCCAGTACTTC. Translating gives CASGSGVGETQYF.